This T cell receptor beta chain originates from a study of control samples from healthy donors and cancer patients. V was shortened by 5 bases and J by 2 bases, with 6 bases between the two germline ends. In germline, CDR1 is SGHVS, CDR2 FNYEAQ. The CDR3 sequence is 12 residues long. Profiled with immunoSEQ multiplex PCR; TCRdb holds only in-frame clones, not every one. The sample has about 160,000 clones; around 90% are singletons. Sequences were obtained from blood. The TCR sequence derives from a man aged 25-40 years in good health. This chain uses TRBV7-6 with TRBJ1-1; D gene uncertain. CDR3 protein: CASSQHNTEAFF. The CDR3 region has the DNA TGTGCCAGCAGCCAACATAACACTGAAGCTTTCTTT.